These T cell receptor beta chains were read from a single sample in a study of cytotoxic CD8 clonotypes in ibrutinib-treated CLL. The table came from immunoSEQ multiplex PCR; TCRdb's copy has only in-frame clones and leaves some out. The sample lists 250,000 or so clones, roughly 74% occurring once. Specimen: PBMCs, collected after 24 months of ibrutinib treatment. All receptors derive from a human donor with chronic lymphocytic leukemia. Each CDR3 is given with its conserved first and last residue. D genes are given only for firm matches. Clone sizes are given selectively: once, few, many, or a class where the clone is expanded.

V	J	size	D	CDR3	DNA
TRBV29-1	TRBJ2-1	-	TRBD1	CSVVRGQGIGNEQFF	TGCAGCGTTGTAAGGGGACAGGGTATTGGTAATGAGCAGTTCTTC
TRBV28	TRBJ1-3	-	TRBD1	CASSNGQGNYGNTIYF	TGTGCCAGCAGTAACGGACAGGGGAATTACGGAAACACCATATATTTT
TRBV2	TRBJ2-3	once	TRBD1	CASSGDRGSTDTQYF	TGTGCCAGCAGTGGGGACAGGGGAAGCACAGATACGCAGTATTTT
TRBV30	TRBJ1-5	few	-	CAWKYKDNQPQHF	TGTGCCTGGAAATACAAGGACAATCAGCCCCAGCATTTT
TRBV4-3	TRBJ2-2	-	-	CASSQDPSGTGELFF	TGCGCCAGCAGCCAAGATCCCTCCGGGACCGGGGAGCTGTTTTTT
TRBV6-1	TRBJ2-7	few	-	CASSEGRDLRSYEQYF	TGTGCCAGCAGTGAAGGCAGGGACCTTCGCTCCTACGAGCAGTACTTC
TRBV29-1	TRBJ2-3	-	TRBD2	CSVEGTSRTDTQYF	TGCAGCGTTGAAGGGACTAGCAGGACAGATACGCAGTATTTT
TRBV2	TRBJ2-5	few	-	CASREGGETQYF	TGTGCCAGCAGGGAGGGCGGGGAGACCCAGTACTTC
TRBV5-1	TRBJ2-2	-	-	CASSPLGGSRELFF	TGCGCCAGCAGCCCCTTGGGAGGCTCCCGGGAGCTGTTTTTT
TRBV7-3	TRBJ2-1	-	TRBD1	CASSSLFRTGAGDEQFF	TGTGCCAGCAGCTCACTTTTCAGGACAGGGGCCGGGGATGAGCAGTTCTTC
TRBV7-3	TRBJ2-1	once	TRBD2	CASSRLAGYEQFF	TGTGCCAGCAGCCGATTAGCGGGATATGAGCAGTTCTTC
TRBV9	TRBJ2-2	few	TRBD2	CASSVGLADTGELFF	TGTGCCAGCAGCGTAGGACTAGCGGACACCGGGGAGCTGTTTTTT
TRBV27	TRBJ2-7	-	TRBD2	CAVQPLAGAYEQYF	TGTGCCGTCCAACCACTAGCGGGAGCTTACGAGCAGTACTTC
TRBV27	TRBJ2-7	-	-	CASRRTGSYEQYF	TGTGCCAGCAGGCGTACAGGATCCTACGAGCAGTACTTC
TRBV1	TRBJ2-1	-	-	CTSSQGGPGLATYNEQFF	TGCACCAGCAGCCAAGGCGGACCGGGACTAGCGACCTACAATGAGCAGTTCTTC
TRBV11-1	TRBJ2-7	-	-	CASSLAGAGPNEQYF	TGTGCCAGCAGCTTAGCAGGGGCAGGTCCTAACGAGCAGTACTTC
TRBV11-2	TRBJ2-7	-	-	CASSGLTYLEQYF	TGTGCCAGCAGCGGACTCACCTATCTCGAGCAGTACTTC
TRBV27	TRBJ2-5	few	-	CASSSAETQYF	TGTGCCAGCAGTTCAGCGGAGACCCAGTACTTC
TRBV19	TRBJ2-5	-	TRBD2	CATKLAGGVKTQYF	TGTGCCACTAAACTAGCGGGAGGTGTGAAGACCCAGTACTTC
TRBV18	TRBJ2-5	few	-	CASSPFLGGETQYF	TGTGCCAGCTCACCATTTCTAGGGGGTGAGACCCAGTACTTC
TRBV28	TRBJ2-2	few	-	CASSLMASLGAGELFF	TGTGCCAGCAGTTTAATGGCTAGCTTGGGTGCTGGGGAGCTGTTTTTT